Following are 32 T cell receptor beta chains from one sample sequenced in a study of blood T cell repertoires in COVID-19. Sequencing was performed with immunoSEQ multiplex PCR; in TCRdb, only in-frame clones are kept and a portion is missing. The sample includes fewer than 65,000 clones, around 79% of them seen just once. Sequenced input: peripheral blood. All receptors come from a man between 65 and 79 years old with acute or convalescent COVID-19.

CDR3 nucleotides: TGTGCCATCAGTGAGCCGGGGGACAATGAGCAGTTCTTC. This gives the protein CAISEPGDNEQFF. This chain uses TRBV10-3 with TRBJ2-1; weak D call: TRBD2 (6 bases). V was clipped by 2 bases and J by 5 bases, with 7 bases between them. CDR1 and CDR2 from the germline V gene are ENHRY and SYGVKD. The CDR3 is made up of 13 amino acids.

The V gene is TRBV5-8, the J gene TRBJ2-2; 8 bases match TRBD1. CDR1 SGHTS and CDR2 YDEGEE come from the germline V gene. J lost 0 bases, V lost 0 bases, and 4 bases had no gene match. This CDR3 has 17 amino acids. CDR3 DNA: TGTGCCAGCAGCTTGGGCCAGGGGGCCGCGAACACCGGGGAGCTGTTTTTT. Translated: CASSLGQGAANTGELFF.

This chain uses TRBV14 with TRBJ2-1, with 7 bases aligning to TRBD1. The V segment lost 2 bases and the J segment 3 bases; nucleotides outside the gene matches: 10. There are 17 residues in the CDR3. Germline CDR1 is SGHDN and CDR2 is FVKESK. CDR3 in amino acids: CASSQREDRTYYNEQFF. The CDR3 region has the DNA TGTGCCAGCAGCCAAAGAGAGGACAGGACCTACTACAATGAGCAGTTCTTC. The full variable domain, its missing parts supplied by reference TRBV14 and TRBJ2-1, is EAGVTQFPSHSVIEKGQTVTLRCDPISGHDNLYWYRRVMGKEIKFLLHFVKESKQDESGMPNNRFLAERTGGTYSTLKVQPAELEDSGVYFCASSQREDRTYYNEQFFGPGTRLTVL.

The chain uses TRBV7-6 and TRBJ2-1; 11 bases are shared with TRBD2. The CDR3 consists of 17 residues. Looked up from germline, CDR1 is SGHVS and CDR2 is FNYEAQ. The junction had 14 bases not matched to a gene; V was cut back by 5 bases and J by 8 bases. The CDR3 nucleotides are TGTGCCAGCAGCCCCGGGACTAGCGGCATTGGGGATGATGAGCAGTTCTTC. It yields the protein CASSPGTSGIGDDEQFF.

J is TRBJ1-2 and V is TRBV18; possibly TRBD1 for D (5 bases). The CDR3 covers 13 residues. The germline V gene encodes CDR1 KGHSH and CDR2 LQKENI. The V end was cut by 4 bases, the J end by 4 bases, with 10 bases between. CDR3 nucleotide sequence: TGTGCCAGCTCACTAGGGGATATCTATGGCTACACCTTC. This translates into CASSLGDIYGYTF.

The chain joins TRBV4-3 to TRBJ2-2; tentatively, D is TRBD1 (6 bases). Trimming cost V 0 bases and J 4 bases, with 15 bases left between them. The germline V gene encodes CDR1 LGHNA and CDR2 YSLEER. The CDR3 is 17 amino acids. CDR3 in amino acids: CASSQDLRDRSTGELFF. Here the CDR3 DNA reads TGCGCCAGCAGCCAAGATCTTCGAGACAGGAGCACCGGGGAGCTGTTTTTT.

J is TRBJ1-4 and V is TRBV7-2; maybe TRBD1 (6 bases). The germline V and J ends were trimmed by 5 bases and 7 bases, with 17 bases remaining between them. CDR1 and CDR2 from the germline V gene are SGHTA and FQGNSA. This CDR3 is 15 amino acids long. CDR3 amino acids: CASSAAGGSGEKLFF. In DNA, the CDR3 is TGTGCCAGCAGCGCCGCTGGGGGCTCTGGTGAAAAACTGTTTTTT.

V is TRBV28 and J is TRBJ1-2; 7 bases match TRBD1. V gave up 2 bases and J gave up 7 bases; unmatched junction bases: 1. The V gene's germline CDR1 is MDHEN and CDR2 SYDVKM. This CDR3 contains 12 residues. The CDR3 loop reads CASSLEGAGYTF. The CDR3, as DNA: TGTGCCAGCAGTTTAGAGGGGGCTGGCTACACCTTC.

The chain recombines TRBV5-1 with TRBJ2-4; 9 bases line up with TRBD1. Germline lookup yields CDR1 SGHRS and CDR2 YFSETQ. CDR3 length equals 15 residues. V lost 4 bases, J lost 7 bases, and 9 bases stayed unmatched. The CDR3 loop reads CASSDGQGFLNIQYF. The DNA for the CDR3 is TGCGCCAGCAGCGACGGACAGGGGTTTTTGAACATTCAGTACTTC.

The chain carries TRBV11-2 and TRBJ2-5, with 9 bases fitting TRBD2. After removal of 1 base from V and 5 bases from J, the junction contained 8 bases not matched to a gene. The germline V gene encodes CDR1 SGHAT and CDR2 FQNNGV. This CDR3 is built from 16 residues. The CDR3 nucleotides read TGTGCCAGCAGCTTAGTCCTAGCGGGGTTTAGGGAGACCCAGTACTTC. This sequence encodes CASSLVLAGFRETQYF. Full variable domain (rest looked up from reference TRBV11-2 and TRBJ2-5): EAGVAQSPRYKIIEKRQSVAFWCNPISGHATLYWYQQILGQGPKLLIQFQNNGVVDDSQLPKDRFSAERLKGVDSTLKIQPAKLEDSAVYLCASSLVLAGFRETQYFGPGTRLLVL.

This chain links TRBV18 with TRBJ2-7, with 8 bases aligning to TRBD2. This CDR3 has 16 residues. The junction had 13 bases not matched to a gene; V was cut back by 3 bases and J by 6 bases. Germline V gives CDR1 KGHSH, CDR2 LQKENI. The CDR3 coding sequence is TGTGCCAGCTCACCCATAGGAGCGGGAGTAGGCTCCGAGCAGTACTTC. Its protein product is CASSPIGAGVGSEQYF.

This clone was seen a few times. The rearrangement links TRBV2 to TRBJ1-5, with D hard to call. Per the germline V gene, CDR1 is SNHLY and CDR2 is FYNNEI. The CDR3 has 14 amino acids. Trimming removed 2 bases from V and 3 bases from J, with 8 bases in between. CDR3 nucleotides: TGTGCCAGCAGTGAAATGTTTCTCAATCAGCCCCAGCATTTT. Amino acid sequence: CASSEMFLNQPQHF.

The sample holds one count of this clone. The V and J genes are TRBV2 and TRBJ2-7, with 7 positions matching TRBD2. Losses at the gene ends were 3 bases for V and 2 bases for J; bases not matched to a gene: 4. The CDR3 has 14 amino acids. The germline V gene has CDR1 SNHLY and CDR2 FYNNEI. The DNA of the CDR3 is TGTGCCAGCAGTGAGGGGGAGGGCCCCTACGAGCAGTACTTC. Amino acids: CASSEGEGPYEQYF.

This clone was seen a handful of times. V and J are TRBV18 and TRBJ1-1; TRBD1 is a possible D gene (5 bases). CDR3 length: 12 residues. Germline V gene lookup returns CDR1 KGHSH and CDR2 LQKENI. The germline V and J ends were trimmed by 2 bases and 6 bases, with 7 bases remaining between them. The CDR3 sequence is CASSPRGPEAFF. CDR3 DNA: TGTGCCAGCTCACCAAGGGGCCCTGAAGCTTTCTTT. Based on the CDR3 plus reference TRBV18 and TRBJ1-1, the full variable domain is NAGVMQNPRHLVRRRGQEARLRCSPMKGHSHVYWYRQLPEEGLKFMVYLQKENIIDESGMPKERFSAEFPKEGPSILRIQQVVRGDSAAYFCASSPRGPEAFFGQGTRLTVV.

The chain joins TRBV19 to TRBJ1-1; D remains ambiguous. Trimming removed 1 base from V and 11 bases from J, with 23 bases in between. The germline V gene has CDR1 LNHDA and CDR2 SQIVND (reference sequence). This CDR3 has 16 residues. CDR3 DNA sequence: TGTGCCAGTAGTATAGGCCGAATGGCGATGAGGACTAGGGCTTTCTTT. It encodes CASSIGRMAMRTRAFF.

The chain recombines TRBV7-2 with TRBJ1-1; 8 bases align to TRBD1. Per the germline V gene, CDR1 is SGHTA and CDR2 is FQGNSA. V was clipped by 5 bases and J by 3 bases; unmatched bases: 5. CDR3 length equals 14 residues. This CDR3 is CASSTTGADTEAFF. The CDR3 DNA is TGTGCCAGCAGCACGACAGGGGCGGACACTGAAGCTTTCTTT.

The genes are TRBV19 and TRBJ1-1; D may be TRBD1 (6 bases). The CDR3 consists of 14 residues. The V end was cut by 3 bases, the J end by 2 bases, with 10 bases between. The germline gives CDR1 LNHDA, CDR2 SQIVND (reference sequence). Written as DNA, the CDR3 is TGTGCCAGTAGTATGGTACAGGGAAACACTGAAGCTTTCTTT. The encoded protein is CASSMVQGNTEAFF.

This rearrangement joins TRBV29-1 to TRBJ1-1; the match to TRBD1 covers 8 bases. This CDR3 has 12 amino acids. Germline loops: CDR1 SQVTM, CDR2 ANQGSEA. V dropped 5 bases and J dropped 9; count of bases not matched to a gene: 8. Written as DNA, the CDR3 is TGCAGCGTTCAACCCGGGACAGGCCAAGCTTTCTTT. Protein product: CSVQPGTGQAFF.

This sequence joins TRBV3-1 (or the pseudogene TRBV3-2) and TRBJ1-5; no reliable D call. Germline values: CDR1 LGHDT, CDR2 YNNKEL (reference sequence). The CDR3 is 21 residues long. V was pared by 5 bases and J by 7 bases, with 36 bases between. The DNA of the CDR3 is TGTGCCAGCAGCGATAAGAAAGAGCAGAAGTCCCCTTTTGAGGGCTGCCAGCCCCAGCATTTT. Its translation: CASSDKKEQKSPFEGCQPQHF.

For the CDR3, the DNA is TGTGCCAGCAGTTACTCGATTAACATGAACACTGAAGCTTTCTTT. Its protein is CASSYSINMNTEAFF. The chain combines TRBV6-5 with TRBJ1-1; D is ambiguous. Trimming took off 0 bases at V and 0 bases at J, with 8 bases between the two ends. The CDR3 totals 15 residues. Germline V gives CDR1 MNHEY, CDR2 SVGAGI.

This clone has only one observation. J is TRBJ2-3 and V is TRBV29-1; 11 nucleotides agree with TRBD1. Germline V gene lookup returns CDR1 SQVTM and CDR2 ANQGSEA. J lost 6 bases, V lost 7 bases, and 3 bases had no gene match. This CDR3 has 12 amino acids. The CDR3 sequence is CSAGDRGDTQYF. The DNA for the CDR3 is TGCAGCGCTGGGGACAGGGGGGATACGCAGTATTTT.

The V call is TRBV4-1, the J call TRBJ2-1, with TRBD1 as a possible D gene (6 bases). Trimming took off 2 bases at V and 7 bases at J, with 21 bases between the two ends. The CDR3 runs 17 residues. Germline V CDR1 and CDR2: MGHRA, YSYEKL. In DNA, the CDR3 is TGCGCCAGCAGCCAACCCCTGGGGGCCACGACAAGGAATGAGCAGTTCTTC. Its protein product is CASSQPLGATTRNEQFF.

This clone occurred once. The CDR3 nucleotides read TGTGCCAGCAGTGACTCGAAACGGGGGGGTTTTAATGAGCAGTTCTTC. It specifies CASSDSKRGGFNEQFF. The V gene is TRBV6-4, the J gene TRBJ2-1; 8 bases align to TRBD2. Germline assignment: CDR1 MRHNA and CDR2 SNTAGT. This CDR3 is built from 16 residues. V shed 0 bases, J shed 7 bases, and the junction held 8 bases outside the gene matches.

This chain joins TRBV19 and TRBJ1-2; D call uncertain. CDR1 is LNHDA, CDR2 SQIVND, per germline (reference sequence). This CDR3 has 16 amino acids. V gave up 10 bases and J gave up 0 bases, with 21 bases separating them. This CDR3 reads CATVRRPGSSNYGYTF. CDR3 nucleotide sequence: TGTGCCACCGTCCGCCGGCCGGGATCTTCTAACTATGGCTACACCTTC.

The CDR3: CASSIRGETQYF. CDR3 coding DNA: TGTGCCAGTAGTATCAGGGGAGAGACCCAGTACTTC. The V gene is TRBV19, the J gene TRBJ2-5, with a tentative D call TRBD1 (6 bases). There are 12 residues in the CDR3. The V end was cut by 3 bases, the J end by 4 bases, with 6 bases between. Germline assignment: CDR1 LNHDA and CDR2 SQIVND (reference sequence).

The chain uses TRBV4-1 and TRBJ1-5; maybe TRBD1 (5 bases). Trimming removed 0 bases from V and 2 bases from J, with 14 bases in between. This CDR3 contains 17 residues. Germline assignment: CDR1 MGHRA and CDR2 YSYEKL. Here the CDR3 DNA reads TGCGCCAGCAGCCAAGATTGGGGCTCGGGCCGCAATCAGCCCCAGCATTTT. It is translated as CASSQDWGSGRNQPQHF.

This chain connects TRBV5-6 to TRBJ1-1, with 8 nucleotides matching TRBD1. The CDR3 is made up of 15 amino acids. The germline CDR1 and CDR2 sequences are SGHDT and YYEEEE. With 0 bases clipped from V and 4 bases from J, the junction kept 5 bases outside the gene matches. The CDR3: CASSLVRGPGTEAFF. The CDR3 DNA reads as TGTGCCAGCAGCTTGGTCAGGGGGCCGGGCACTGAAGCTTTCTTT.

The V call is TRBV12-5, the J call TRBJ1-5; D might be TRBD1 (5 bases). CDR3 length equals 14 residues. The germline CDR1 and CDR2 sequences are LGHNT and FRNRAP. V lost 9 bases and J lost 1, with 13 bases in between. The CDR3 bases are TGTGCTAGCTCCGGTGGGGCGAGCAATCAGCCCCAGCATTTT. Translation gives CASSGGASNQPQHF.

The V call is TRBV6-5, the J call TRBJ2-5; tentatively, D is TRBD2 (5 bases). V lost 0 bases to trimming and J lost 5 bases, with 7 bases between them. The germline V gene has CDR1 MNHEY and CDR2 SVGAGI. The CDR3 has 13 residues. CDR3 nucleotides: TGTGCCAGCAGTTACTCGAGGGTTGAGACCCAGTACTTC. It encodes CASSYSRVETQYF.

The chain carries TRBV30 and TRBJ1-4; 7 bases are a match to TRBD1. This CDR3 spans 14 amino acids. The germline V gene has CDR1 GTSNPN and CDR2 SVGIG (reference sequence). Germline trimming cut 1 base from V and 10 bases from J; bases unmatched to any gene: 9. CDR3 sequence reads: CAWSARDSTRKLFF. CDR3 nucleotides: TGTGCCTGGAGTGCCCGGGACAGTACAAGAAAACTGTTTTTT.

The rearrangement joins TRBV29-1 to TRBJ1-1; D gene uncertain. V lost 4 bases, J lost 6 bases, and 6 bases lay in between. The germline V gene has CDR1 SQVTM and CDR2 ANQGSEA. The CDR3 sequence is 10 residues long. CDR3 loop: CSVAYPEAFF. The DNA of the CDR3 is TGCAGCGTTGCGTATCCTGAAGCTTTCTTT.

This chain joins TRBV9 and TRBJ2-1; D is possibly TRBD1 (5 bases). CDR1 is SGDLS and CDR2 is YYNGEE in the germline V gene. This CDR3 has 16 residues. Trimming took 1 base from V and 0 from J, leaving 11 bases between them. CDR3 protein: CASSVLGRSSYNEQFF. The CDR3, as DNA: TGTGCCAGCAGCGTACTGGGGCGAAGCTCCTACAATGAGCAGTTCTTC.